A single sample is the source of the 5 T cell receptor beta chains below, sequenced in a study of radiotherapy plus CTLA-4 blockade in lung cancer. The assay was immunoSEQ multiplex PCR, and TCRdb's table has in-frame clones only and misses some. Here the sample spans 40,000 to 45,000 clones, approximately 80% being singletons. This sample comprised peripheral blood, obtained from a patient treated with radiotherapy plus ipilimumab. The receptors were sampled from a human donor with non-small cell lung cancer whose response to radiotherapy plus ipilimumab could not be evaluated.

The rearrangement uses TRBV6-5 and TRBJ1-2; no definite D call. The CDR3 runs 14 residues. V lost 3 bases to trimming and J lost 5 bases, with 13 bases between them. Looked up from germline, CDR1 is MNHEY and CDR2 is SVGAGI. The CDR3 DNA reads TGTGCCAGCAGTTATGACTACAGCGATTATGGCTACACCTTC. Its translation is CASSYDYSDYGYTF.

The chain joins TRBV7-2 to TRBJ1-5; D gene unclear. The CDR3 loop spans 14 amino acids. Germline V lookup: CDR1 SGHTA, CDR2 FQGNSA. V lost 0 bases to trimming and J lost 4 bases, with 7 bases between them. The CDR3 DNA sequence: TGTGCCAGCAGCTTAGCCGGGAATAATCAGCCCCAGCATTTT. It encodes CASSLAGNNQPQHF.

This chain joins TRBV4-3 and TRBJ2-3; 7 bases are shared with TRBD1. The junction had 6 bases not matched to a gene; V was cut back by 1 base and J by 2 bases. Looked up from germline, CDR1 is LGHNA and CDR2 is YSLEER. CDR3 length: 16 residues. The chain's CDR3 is CASSQGPGGFTDTQYF. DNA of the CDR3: TGCGCCAGCAGCCAAGGCCCAGGGGGATTCACAGATACGCAGTATTTT.

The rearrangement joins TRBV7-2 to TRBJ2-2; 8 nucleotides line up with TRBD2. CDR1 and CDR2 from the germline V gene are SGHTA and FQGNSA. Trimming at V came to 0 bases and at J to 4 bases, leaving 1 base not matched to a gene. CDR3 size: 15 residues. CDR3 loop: CASSLASGGTGELFF. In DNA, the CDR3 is TGTGCCAGCAGCTTAGCCAGCGGGGGCACCGGGGAGCTGTTTTTT. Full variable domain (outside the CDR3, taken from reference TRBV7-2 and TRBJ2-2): GAGVSQSPSNKVTEKGKDVELRCDPISGHTALYWYRQSLGQGLEFLIYFQGNSAPDKSGLPSDRFSAERTGGSVSTLTIQRTQQEDSAVYLCASSLASGGTGELFFGEGSRLTVL.

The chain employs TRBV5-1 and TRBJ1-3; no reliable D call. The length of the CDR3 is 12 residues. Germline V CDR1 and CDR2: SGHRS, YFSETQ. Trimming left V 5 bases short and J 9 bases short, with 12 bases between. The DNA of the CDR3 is TGCGCCAGCAGGTCGGGTTTTGGCACCATATATTTT. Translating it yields CASRSGFGTIYF.